These 23 T cell receptor beta chains were all obtained from the same sample, sequenced in a study of blood T cell repertoires in COVID-19. The method was immunoSEQ multiplex PCR; TCRdb's version includes in-frame clones alone and lacks a portion of them. Seen here are 150,000 or so clones, over 75% observed once, and the top ten hold 35% to 50%. The sequenced material came from peripheral blood. Source of these receptors: a human donor in a cohort sampled during active COVID-19.

The chain has TRBV19 and TRBJ1-1, with TRBD1 as a possible D gene (6 bases). V dropped 2 bases and J dropped 3 bases, with 10 bases sitting between them. The V gene's germline CDR1 is LNHDA and CDR2 SQIVND (reference sequence). The length of the CDR3 is 14 residues. The CDR3 reads CASSIQGSDTEAFF. The DNA for the CDR3 is TGTGCCAGTAGTATACAGGGGAGCGACACTGAAGCTTTCTTT. The entire variable domain, with the rest obtained from reference TRBV19 and TRBJ1-1, is as follows: DGGITQSPKYLFRKEGQNVTLSCEQNLNHDAMYWYRQDPGQGLRLIYYSQIVNDFQKGDIAEGYSVSREKKESFPLTVTSAQKNPTAFYLCASSIQGSDTEAFFGQGTRLTVV.

The chain is built from TRBV2 and TRBJ2-1; no definite D call. The length of the CDR3 is 11 residues. From germline, CDR1 is SNHLY and CDR2 FYNNEI. V shed 8 bases and J shed 6 bases, with 8 bases lying between them. CDR3 DNA: TGTGCCAGCGGCTTACGCAATGAGCAGTTCTTC. Translating it yields CASGLRNEQFF.

The genes are TRBV12-3 or TRBV12-4 and TRBJ2-5; D gene uncertain. Trimming shortened V by 4 bases and J by 0 bases, and 3 bases separated the two germline ends. The CDR3 length is 12 residues. CDR3 sequence: CASSSYQETQYF. CDR3 coding DNA: TGTGCCAGCAGTTCGTACCAAGAGACCCAGTACTTC.

The rearrangement joins TRBV7-8 to TRBJ2-1; TRBD2 matches at 7 bases. J lost 1 base, V lost 1 base, and 1 base had no gene match. There are 15 residues in the CDR3. Germline V lookup: CDR1 SGHVS, CDR2 FQNEAQ. CDR3 nucleotides: TGTGCCAGCAGCTTAGGGGGGGGTTCCTACAATGAGCAGTTCTTC. Translation: CASSLGGGSYNEQFF.

V and J are TRBV30 and TRBJ1-4; 8 bases are shared with TRBD1. The CDR3 has 17 residues. The trim removed 6 bases at V and 0 bases at J, leaving 12 bases unmatched. Germline V gene lookup returns CDR1 GTSNPN and CDR2 SVGIG (reference sequence). CDR3 protein: CACRGDRIQATNEKLFF. The CDR3 coding sequence is TGTGCCTGCCGGGGGGACAGGATTCAGGCAACTAATGAAAAACTGTTTTTT.

The CDR3 loop is CASSQGSTYEQYF. The CDR3 DNA is TGTGCCAGCAGTCAGGGTTCAACCTACGAGCAGTACTTC. This chain uses TRBV6-2 or TRBV6-3 with TRBJ2-7; D is perhaps TRBD1 (5 bases). V was trimmed by 5 bases and J by 2 bases, leaving 10 bases between them. Germline V gives CDR1 MNHEY, CDR2 SVGEGT. CDR3 length equals 13 residues.

This chain uses TRBV29-1 with TRBJ2-3; 9 positions agree with TRBD1. V was clipped by 8 bases and J by 6 bases; unmatched bases: 6. Looked up from germline, CDR1 is SQVTM and CDR2 is ANQGSEA. This CDR3 comprises 12 residues. The CDR3 bases are TGCAGCACCCTGGACAGGGGTGATACGCAGTATTTT. Translation: CSTLDRGDTQYF.

This chain joins TRBV18 and TRBJ1-1; the D is unclear. Germline loops: CDR1 KGHSH, CDR2 LQKENI. CDR3 size: 13 residues. Trimming left V 3 bases short and J 11 bases short, with 16 bases between. CDR3 sequence: CASSPTTEGEAFF. CDR3 coding DNA: TGTGCCAGCTCACCCACGACGGAGGGTGAGGCTTTCTTT.

J is TRBJ2-5 and V is TRBV27; the match to TRBD2 covers 7 bases. The V gene's germline CDR1 is MNHEY and CDR2 SMNVEV (reference sequence). The CDR3 length is 15 residues. V lost 0 bases to trimming and J lost 3 bases; unmatched junction nucleotides: 4. CDR3 protein: CASSLSGREEETQYF. Written as DNA, the CDR3 is TGTGCCAGCAGTTTATCGGGACGGGAGGAAGAGACCCAGTACTTC.

The chain uses TRBV15 and TRBJ2-2, with 8 bases aligning to TRBD1. V lost 4 bases and J lost 1; bases outside the gene matches: 2. The CDR3 has 15 amino acids. Looked up from germline, CDR1 is LNHNV and CDR2 is YYDKDF (reference sequence). The DNA of the CDR3 is TGTGCCACCAGCATTGACAGGGGGAACACCGGGGAGCTGTTTTTT. Residues: CATSIDRGNTGELFF.

This chain uses TRBV2 with TRBJ1-1; TRBD1 agrees at 7 bases. Trimming removed 4 bases from V and 4 bases from J; junction bases left unmatched: 3. Looked up from germline, CDR1 is SNHLY and CDR2 is FYNNEI. The CDR3 extends over 13 amino acids. CDR3 sequence: CASSGQGFTEAFF. The CDR3 region has the DNA TGTGCCAGCAGTGGACAGGGTTTCACTGAAGCTTTCTTT.

The chain recombines TRBV7-2 with TRBJ2-5; TRBD1 is a possible D gene (5 bases). Germline V gives CDR1 SGHTA, CDR2 FQGNSA. The ends were cut back, 1 base at V and 4 bases at J, with 10 bases in the middle. CDR3 size: 14 residues. DNA of the CDR3: TGTGCCAGCAGCTTAGACAGAAGGGGAGAGACCCAGTACTTC. Its translation: CASSLDRRGETQYF.

J is TRBJ1-2 and V is TRBV29-1; 7 bases agree with TRBD1. The germline V gene has CDR1 SQVTM and CDR2 ANQGSEA. This CDR3 contains 15 residues. The junction had 9 bases not matched to a gene; V was cut back by 0 bases and J by 5 bases. The chain's CDR3 is CSVEEGGQFFYGYTF. CDR3 DNA: TGCAGCGTTGAAGAAGGGGGCCAATTCTTTTATGGCTACACCTTC. Drawing the rest from reference TRBV29-1 and TRBJ1-2, the complete variable domain is SAVISQKPSRDICQRGTSLTIQCQVDSQVTMMFWYRQQPGQSLTLIATANQGSEATYESGFVIDKFPISRPNLTFSTLTVSNMSPEDSSIYLCSVEEGGQFFYGYTFGSGTRLTVV.

The CDR3 here is CASSLTTEYGYTF. The CDR3, as DNA: TGTGCCAGCAGCTTGACTACAGAGTATGGCTACACCTTC. This chain uses TRBV9 with TRBJ1-2; D not certain. V shed 4 bases and J shed 5 bases, with 12 bases lying between them. This CDR3 has 13 amino acids. Germline V gene lookup returns CDR1 SGDLS and CDR2 YYNGEE.

The chain uses TRBV28 and TRBJ1-2, with D hard to call. Germline CDR1 is MDHEN and CDR2 is SYDVKM. CDR3 length: 11 residues. Trimming cost V 6 bases and J 0 bases, with 2 bases left between them. The DNA for the CDR3 is TGTGCCAGCAGCTCTAACTATGGCTACACCTTC. This gives the protein CASSSNYGYTF.

The chain combines TRBV7-3 with TRBJ2-3; 11 bases align to TRBD2. There are 15 residues in the CDR3. Trimming at V came to 5 bases and at J to 1 base, leaving 2 bases not matched to a gene. The V gene's germline CDR1 is SGHTA and CDR2 FQGTGA. In nucleotides, the CDR3 is TGTGCCAGCAGCCAACTAGCGGGGGGCACAGATACGCAGTATTTT. Translating gives CASSQLAGGTDTQYF.

This chain joins TRBV7-9 and TRBJ1-1; 9 bases line up with TRBD1. Per the germline V gene, CDR1 is SEHNR and CDR2 is FQNEAQ (reference sequence). V trimming: 5 bases; J trimming: 4 bases; junction bases outside the gene matches: 8. The length of the CDR3 is 15 residues. CDR3 residues: CASSIGQGMRTEAFF. CDR3 nucleotides: TGTGCCAGCAGCATTGGACAGGGGATGCGCACTGAAGCTTTCTTT. The full variable domain, completed using reference TRBV7-9 and TRBJ1-1, is DTGVSQNPRHKITKRGQNVTFRCDPISEHNRLYWYRQTLGQGPEFLTYFQNEAQLEKSRLLSDRFSAERPKGSFSTLEIQRTEQGDSAMYLCASSIGQGMRTEAFFGQGTRLTVV.

V is TRBV27 and J is TRBJ1-3; D is unclear. The CDR3 totals 14 residues. Germline V gene data show CDR1 as MNHEY and CDR2 as SMNVEV (reference sequence). Trimming took 5 bases from V and 0 from J, leaving 8 bases between them. The CDR3 DNA reads as TGTGCCAGCAGTGGACTAAGCTCTGGAAACACCATATATTTT. Its protein product is CASSGLSSGNTIYF.

This chain joins TRBV11-3 and TRBJ1-1; 10 nucleotides agree with TRBD1. The CDR3 has 15 amino acids. In germline, CDR1 is SGHNT, CDR2 YENEEA. After removal of 0 bases from V and 8 bases from J, the junction contained 6 bases not matched to a gene. CDR3: CASSLDPTGGQEAFF. The CDR3 region has the DNA TGTGCCAGCAGCTTAGATCCGACAGGGGGCCAAGAAGCTTTCTTT.

The V and J genes are TRBV11-2 and TRBJ2-4; 12 nucleotides align to TRBD2. The CDR3 runs to 16 residues. V was clipped by 5 bases and J by 7 bases; unmatched bases: 9. CDR1 SGHAT and CDR2 FQNNGV come from the germline V gene. CDR3 region: CASSVASGGAWNIQYF. CDR3 in DNA: TGTGCCAGCAGCGTCGCTAGCGGGGGGGCCTGGAACATTCAGTACTTC. Full variable domain (rest looked up from reference TRBV11-2 and TRBJ2-4): EAGVAQSPRYKIIEKRQSVAFWCNPISGHATLYWYQQILGQGPKLLIQFQNNGVVDDSQLPKDRFSAERLKGVDSTLKIQPAKLEDSAVYLCASSVASGGAWNIQYFGAGTRLSVL.

J is TRBJ2-2 and V is TRBV7-8; 11 positions match TRBD2. CDR3 length: 18 residues. CDR1 and CDR2 from the germline V gene are SGHVS and FQNEAQ. Trimming at V came to 5 bases and at J to 5 bases, leaving 13 bases not matched to a gene. This chain's CDR3 is CASSLFWGSSGGTGELFF. CDR3 in DNA: TGTGCCAGCAGCCTTTTTTGGGGTTCTAGCGGGGGGACCGGGGAGCTGTTTTTT.

The rearrangement joins TRBV15 to TRBJ2-5; TRBD2 matches 9 bases. The trim removed 1 base at V and 4 bases at J, leaving 4 bases unmatched. Germline V gene sequence: CDR1 LNHNV, CDR2 YYDKDF (reference sequence). This CDR3 comprises 15 residues. The DNA of the CDR3 is TGTGCCACCAGCAGAGCGCTAGCGGGGACAGAGACCCAGTACTTC. As protein: CATSRALAGTETQYF.

This clone was seen once. The chain carries TRBV11-3 and TRBJ1-2; a weak D match, TRBD1 (5 bases). The CDR3 spans 13 residues. Germline loops: CDR1 SGHNT, CDR2 YENEEA. Trimming removed 2 bases at V and 5 bases at J, with 9 bases between. Here the CDR3 DNA reads TGTGCCAGCAGCTTAAGGGGAGGGTATGGCTACACCTTC. This sequence encodes CASSLRGGYGYTF.